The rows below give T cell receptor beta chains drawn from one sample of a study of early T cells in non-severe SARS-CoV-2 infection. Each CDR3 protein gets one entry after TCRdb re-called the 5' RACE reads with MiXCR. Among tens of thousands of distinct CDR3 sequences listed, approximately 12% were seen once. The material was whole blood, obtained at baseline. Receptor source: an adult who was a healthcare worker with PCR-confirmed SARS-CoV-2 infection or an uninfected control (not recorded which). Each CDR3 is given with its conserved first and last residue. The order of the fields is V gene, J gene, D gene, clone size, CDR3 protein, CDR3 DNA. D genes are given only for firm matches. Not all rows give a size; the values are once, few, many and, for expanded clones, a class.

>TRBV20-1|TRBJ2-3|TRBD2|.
CSALGGKAGVSDTQYF
TGCAGTGCCCTGGGGGGTAAAGCGGGAGTATCGGATACGCAGTATTTT
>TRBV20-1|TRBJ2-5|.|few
CSASLPRGLQETQYF
TGCAGTGCTAGCCTCCCCCGAGGACTACAAGAGACCCAGTACTTC
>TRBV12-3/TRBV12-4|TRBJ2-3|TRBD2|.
CASSLEGRGGSTQYF
TGTGCCAGCAGTTTAGAAGGGCGGGGGGGCAGCACGCAGTATTTT
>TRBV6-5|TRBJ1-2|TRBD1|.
CASSYSIAGQGAGGYTF
TGTGCCAGCAGTTACTCGATTGCGGGACAGGGGGCGGGAGGCTACACCTTC
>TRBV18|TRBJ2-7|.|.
CASSTVTGTYEQYF
TGTGCCAGCTCAACTGTTACGGGTACCTACGAGCAGTACTTC
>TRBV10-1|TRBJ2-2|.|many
CASSDSQGYTGELFF
TGCGCCAGCAGTGACAGCCAGGGCTACACCGGGGAGCTGTTTTTT
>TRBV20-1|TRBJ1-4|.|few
CSARRGSSEKLFF
TGCAGTGCTAGAAGGGGGAGTAGTGAAAAACTGTTTTTT
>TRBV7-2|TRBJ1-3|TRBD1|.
CASSLGQGGNTIYF
TGTGCCAGCAGCTTGGGACAGGGTGGAAACACCATATATTTT
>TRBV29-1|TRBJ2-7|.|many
CSVVVFYEQYF
TGCAGCGTTGTGGTCTTCTACGAGCAGTACTTC
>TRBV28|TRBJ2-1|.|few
CASSPQSQANEQFF
TGTGCCAGCAGTCCCCAGTCACAAGCCAATGAGCAGTTCTTC
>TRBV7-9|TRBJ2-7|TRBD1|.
CASILAGGEQYF
TGTGCCAGCATCCTTGCAGGGGGCGAGCAGTACTTC
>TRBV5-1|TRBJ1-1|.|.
CASSLAGEDTEAFF
TGCGCCAGCAGCTTGGCTGGGGAGGACACTGAAGCTTTCTTT
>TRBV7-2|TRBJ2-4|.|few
CASSLARWNIQYF
TGTGCCAGCAGCTTGGCTAGGTGGAACATTCAGTACTTC
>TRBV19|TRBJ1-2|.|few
CASKRAGTYGYTF
TGTGCCAGTAAACGCGCGGGGACCTATGGCTACACCTTC
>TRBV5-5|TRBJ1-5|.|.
CASTPFPKANQPQHF
TGTGCCAGCACCCCCTTTCCCAAAGCGAATCAGCCCCAGCATTTT
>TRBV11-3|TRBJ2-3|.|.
CASSPGELKGTDTQYF
TGTGCCAGCAGCCCAGGGGAACTCAAAGGGACAGATACGCAGTATTTT
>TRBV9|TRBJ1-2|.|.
CASNTNGQGYTF
TGTGCCAGCAATACGAACGGGCAAGGCTACACCTTC
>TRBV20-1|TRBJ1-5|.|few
CSTSGTAGNQPQHF
TGCAGTACGTCCGGGACGGCAGGCAATCAGCCCCAGCATTTT
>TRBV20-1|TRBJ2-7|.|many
CSARDGRDYEQYF
TGCAGTGCTAGAGATGGGCGCGACTACGAGCAGTACTTC
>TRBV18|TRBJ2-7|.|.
CASSPTVLYEQYF
TGTGCCAGCTCACCAACAGTCCTCTACGAGCAGTACTTC
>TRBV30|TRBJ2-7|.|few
CAWSVNYFDEQYF
TGTGCCTGGAGTGTAAACTATTTCGACGAGCAGTACTTC
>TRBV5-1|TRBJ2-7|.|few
CASSSETDWEQYF
TGCGCCAGCAGCTCCGAGACGGATTGGGAGCAGTACTTC
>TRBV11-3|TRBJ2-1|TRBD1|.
CASSLRQGNYNEQFF
TGTGCCAGCAGCCTGCGACAGGGGAACTACAATGAGCAGTTCTTC
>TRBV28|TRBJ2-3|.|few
CASSERGTDTQYF
TGTGCCAGCAGCGAAAGGGGCACAGATACGCAGTATTTT
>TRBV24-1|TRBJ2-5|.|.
CATSDGRETQYF
TGTGCCACCAGTGATGGTAGAGAGACCCAGTACTTC